The clone carrying this T cell receptor beta chain occurred many times. The CDR3 runs 14 residues. Per germline, CDR1 SNHLY and CDR2 FYNNEI. Deletions cut 7 bases from V and 4 bases from J, with 16 bases between. This sample was included in a study of CD8+CD57+ T cells in acquired aplastic anemia. Profiling that covered TCR beta VDJ and CDR3 relied on genomic DNA as its template. From the reads, TCRdb called clonotypes with MiXCR, one entry per CDR3 protein. The sample holds around 200,000 distinct CDR3 sequences, about 50% seen once. An expansion of CD8+CD57+ cells by flow cytometry had been shown in patients chosen for sequencing.

The TCR was taken from a human donor with aplastic anemia. Sequenced: sorted CD4+, CD8+, or CD8+CD57+ T cells (not recorded which) from PBMCs. J is TRBJ2-5 and V is TRBV2, with D tentatively TRBD1 or TRBD2 (5 bases each). The CDR3: CASKARLGTETQYF. In DNA form, the CDR3 reads TGTGCCAGCAAGGCGAGGTTGGGGACAGAGACCCAGTACTTC.